Below, 2 T cell receptor beta chains from the same sample are listed, as sequenced in a study of blood T cell repertoires in COVID-19. Method: immunoSEQ multiplex PCR; TCRdb's copy keeps in-frame clones and lacks some. This table has approximately 260,000 clones, 80% to 90% appearing once. Sequencing was performed on peripheral blood. Source of these receptors: a woman between 65 and 79 years old with acute or convalescent COVID-19.

J is TRBJ2-1 and V is TRBV6-5, with D possibly TRBD1 on 5 matching bases. The CDR3 is 15 residues long. Between the trimmed V and J ends, which lost 8 bases and 9 bases, there was a span of 23 bases. The V gene's germline CDR1 is MNHEY and CDR2 SVGAGI. The CDR3 spells CASSIDSGVRGEQFF. For the CDR3, the DNA is TGTGCCAGCTCTATTGACAGTGGGGTGAGAGGTGAGCAGTTCTTC.

The V call is TRBV9, the J call TRBJ1-1; tentatively, D is TRBD1 (5 bases). The CDR3 extends over 13 amino acids. Germline lookup yields CDR1 SGDLS and CDR2 YYNGEE. V lost 4 bases and J lost 5, with 12 bases in between. CDR3 nucleotide sequence: TGTGCCAGCAGCTCCCAAGGGGCGACTGAAGCTTTCTTT. Its protein product is CASSSQGATEAFF.